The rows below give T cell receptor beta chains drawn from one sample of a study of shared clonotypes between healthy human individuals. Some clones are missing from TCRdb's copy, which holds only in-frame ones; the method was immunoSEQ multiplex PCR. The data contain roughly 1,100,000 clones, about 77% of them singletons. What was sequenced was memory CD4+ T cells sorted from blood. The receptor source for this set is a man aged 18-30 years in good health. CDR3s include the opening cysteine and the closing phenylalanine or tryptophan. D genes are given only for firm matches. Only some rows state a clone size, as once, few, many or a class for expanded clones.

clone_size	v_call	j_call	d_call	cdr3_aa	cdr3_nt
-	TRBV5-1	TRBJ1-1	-	CASSLDLRGEAFF	TGCGCCAGCAGCTTGGATTTGCGCGGTGAAGCTTTCTTT
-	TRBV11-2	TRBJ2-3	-	CASSPRLGGAVWDTQYF	TGTGCCAGCAGCCCGAGACTCGGGGGAGCGGTCTGGGATACGCAGTATTTT
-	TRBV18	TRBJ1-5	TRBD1	CASSHSDRVNGQPQHF	TGTGCCAGCTCTCATTCCGACAGGGTTAACGGCCAGCCCCAGCATTTT
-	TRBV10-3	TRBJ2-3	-	CAISESRTGSTDTQYF	TGTGCCATCAGTGAGTCGCGGACGGGTAGCACAGATACGCAGTATTTT
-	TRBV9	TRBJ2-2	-	CASSVSATGELFF	TGTGCCAGCAGCGTTTCGGCCACCGGGGAGCTGTTTTTT
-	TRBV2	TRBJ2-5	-	CASSGQGKTQYF	TGTGCCAGCAGTGGGCAGGGGAAAACCCAGTACTTC
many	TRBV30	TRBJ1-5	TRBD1	CAWSRDSLQPQHF	TGTGCCTGGAGCCGGGACAGTCTTCAGCCCCAGCATTTT
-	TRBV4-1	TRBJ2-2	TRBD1	CASSPLGRAGGSGELFF	TGCGCCAGCAGCCCATTGGGTAGGGCAGGGGGCTCCGGGGAGCTGTTTTTT
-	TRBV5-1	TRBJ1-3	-	CASSSTGKQGSGNTIYF	TGCGCCAGCAGCTCAACAGGGAAACAAGGCTCTGGAAACACCATATATTTT
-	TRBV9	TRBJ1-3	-	CASSATPLVAGAHSGNTIYF	TGTGCCAGCAGCGCCACCCCACTCGTCGCAGGGGCTCACTCTGGAAACACCATATATTTT
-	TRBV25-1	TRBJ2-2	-	CASSEFEVPGELFF	TGTGCCAGCAGTGAATTTGAAGTTCCCGGGGAGCTGTTTTTT
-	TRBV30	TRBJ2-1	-	CAWSDSAYNEQFF	TGTGCCTGGAGTGATTCCGCATACAATGAGCAGTTCTTC
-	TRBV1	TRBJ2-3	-	CTSSQDPRTSGGPSTDTQYF	TGCACCAGCAGCCAAGACCCCCGGACTAGCGGGGGCCCCTCCACAGATACGCAGTATTTT
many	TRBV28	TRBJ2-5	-	CASSPGTQETQYF	TGTGCCAGCAGCCCGGGGACACAAGAGACCCAGTACTTC
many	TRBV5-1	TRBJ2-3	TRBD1	CASSRDRLTDTQYF	TGCGCCAGCAGCCGGGACAGGCTCACAGATACGCAGTATTTT
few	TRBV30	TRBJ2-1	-	CAWRGLAYNEQFF	TGTGCCTGGAGGGGACTCGCCTACAATGAGCAGTTCTTC
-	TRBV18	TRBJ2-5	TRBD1	CASSTGVRETQYF	TGTGCCAGCTCCACAGGGGTGAGAGAGACCCAGTACTTC
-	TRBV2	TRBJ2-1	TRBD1	CASSMTGVVEQFF	TGTGCCAGCAGTATGACAGGGGTGGTTGAGCAGTTCTTC
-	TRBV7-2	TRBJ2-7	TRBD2	CASSLGSTSGYEQYF	TGTGCCAGCAGCTTAGGGTCGACTAGCGGGTACGAGCAGTACTTC
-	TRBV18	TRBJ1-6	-	CASSDRSSYNSPLHF	TGTGCCAGCTCAGACCGAAGCTCCTATAATTCACCCCTCCACTTT
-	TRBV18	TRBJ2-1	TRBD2	CASSRGLAGLNNEQFF	TGTGCCAGCTCACGGGGACTAGCGGGCCTAAACAATGAGCAGTTCTTC
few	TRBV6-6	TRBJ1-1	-	CATQPRAGTNTEAFF	TGTGCCACCCAACCTAGAGCAGGGACGAACACTGAAGCTTTCTTT
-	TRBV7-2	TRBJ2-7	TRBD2	CASSLTSGGAYEQYF	TGTGCCAGCAGCTTGACTAGCGGGGGAGCCTACGAGCAGTACTTC
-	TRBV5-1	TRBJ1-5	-	CASSLGDQMPQHF	TGCGCCAGCAGCTTGGGAGACCAGATGCCCCAGCATTTT
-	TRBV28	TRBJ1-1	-	CASSLGVSTEAFF	TGTGCCAGCAGTTTAGGGGTATCCACTGAAGCTTTCTTT
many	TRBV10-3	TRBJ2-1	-	CAISVGTFSYNEQFF	TGTGCCATCAGTGTCGGGACTTTCTCCTACAATGAGCAGTTCTTC
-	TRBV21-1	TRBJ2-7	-	CASSKGGRGEQYF	TGTGCCAGCAGCAAAGGAGGAAGGGGCGAGCAGTACTTC
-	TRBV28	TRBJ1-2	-	CASSLLRAVGYTF	TGTGCCAGCAGTTTACTTCGCGCGGTCGGCTACACCTTC
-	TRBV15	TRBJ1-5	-	CATSRGGNQPQHF	TGTGCCACCAGCAGGGGGGGAAATCAGCCCCAGCATTTT
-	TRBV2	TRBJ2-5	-	CASGEWETQYF	TGTGCCAGCGGCGAGTGGGAGACCCAGTACTTC
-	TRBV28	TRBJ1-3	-	CASSFMGFRQGNTIYF	TGTGCCAGCAGTTTTATGGGGTTCCGGCAAGGAAACACCATATATTTT
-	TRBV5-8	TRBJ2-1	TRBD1	CASSKDRGSYNEQFF	TGTGCCAGCAGCAAGGACAGGGGATCCTACAATGAGCAGTTCTTC
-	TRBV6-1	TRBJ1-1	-	CASSDRTPRTEAFF	TGTGCCAGCAGTGATAGGACTCCGAGGACTGAAGCTTTCTTT
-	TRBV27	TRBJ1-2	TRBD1	CASSTSPDRAGQGYTF	TGTGCCAGCAGTACCTCCCCGGACAGGGCAGGGCAAGGCTACACCTTC
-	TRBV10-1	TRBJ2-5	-	CASSDWGETQYF	TGCGCCAGCAGTGACTGGGGAGAGACCCAGTACTTC
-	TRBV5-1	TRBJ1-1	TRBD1	CASSLTGDPNTEAFF	TGCGCCAGCAGCTTGACAGGGGACCCGAACACTGAAGCTTTCTTT
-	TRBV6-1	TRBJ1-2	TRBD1	CAFRQGRYGYTF	TGTGCCTTCAGACAGGGTCGCTATGGCTACACCTTC
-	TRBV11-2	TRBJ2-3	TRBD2	CASSRLAGTTYTDTQYF	TGTGCCAGCAGCCGACTAGCGGGTACTACATACACAGATACGCAGTATTTT
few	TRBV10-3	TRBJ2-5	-	CAIRDRQETQYF	TGTGCCATCAGGGACAGACAAGAGACCCAGTACTTC